This passage covers 21 T cell receptor beta chains from one sample sequenced in a study of OX40 agonist ivuxolimab in advanced cancers. The protocol was immunoSEQ multiplex PCR, while the TCRdb copy is restricted to in-frame clones and leaves out a portion. The data show roughly 56,000 clones, approximately 85% seen once. Sequences were derived from CD4+ or CD8+ T cells sorted from blood, sampled in a trial of the OX40 agonist ivuxolimab. The receptors come from an adult with an advanced solid tumor such as melanoma, head and neck, liver or kidney cancer.

The gene calls are TRBV11-2 and TRBJ2-2, with a tentative D call TRBD2 (6 bases). The ends were cut back, 5 bases at V and 3 bases at J, with 13 bases in the middle. CDR3 length: 15 amino acids. Germline-derived CDR1 and CDR2 are SGHAT and FQNNGV. CDR3 region: CASSPGTLYTGELFF. CDR3 DNA: TGTGCCAGCAGCCCCGGGACTCTTTACACCGGGGAGCTGTTTTTT.

This clone has just one count. This rearrangement joins TRBV28 to TRBJ1-5, with 7 bases aligning to TRBD1. The length of the CDR3 is 13 residues. The germline V gene encodes CDR1 MDHEN and CDR2 SYDVKM. J was trimmed by 7 bases and V by 7 bases; bases with no gene match: 7. The CDR3 DNA reads as TGTGCCAGCAACTCAGGGGGGAGGCAGCCCCAGCATTTT. It yields the protein CASNSGGRQPQHF.

V usage is TRBV29-1 and J usage is TRBJ1-2; D remains unclear. CDR1 is SQVTM and CDR2 is ANQGSEA in the germline V gene. The CDR3 totals 12 residues. The V end was cut by 3 bases, the J end by 4 bases, with 9 bases between. CDR3 sequence (DNA): TGCAGCGTTGATCGCAGGATCTATGGCTACACCTTC. Translation gives CSVDRRIYGYTF. The complete variable domain, with remaining parts taken from reference TRBV29-1 and TRBJ1-2, reads SAVISQKPSRDICQRGTSLTIQCQVDSQVTMMFWYRQQPGQSLTLIATANQGSEATYESGFVIDKFPISRPNLTFSTLTVSNMSPEDSSIYLCSVDRRIYGYTFGSGTRLTVV.

This clone turned up a few times. This chain connects TRBV7-8 to TRBJ1-4; D gene uncertain. V was cut by 5 bases and J by 8 bases, with 9 bases left in between. CDR1 and CDR2 (germline): SGHVS, FQNEAQ. The CDR3 is 12 residues long. CDR3 protein: CASSTREEKLFF. As DNA, the CDR3 is TGTGCCAGCAGCACCCGGGAGGAAAAACTGTTTTTT.

The J gene is TRBJ2-3, the V gene TRBV5-1; D may correspond to TRBD1 or TRBD2 (5 bases each). The germline V gene encodes CDR1 SGHRS and CDR2 YFSETQ. This CDR3 region has 17 residues. Trimming took off 0 bases at V and 2 bases at J, with 16 bases between the two ends. This chain's CDR3 is CASSLGNAGALTDTQYF. The CDR3 DNA follows: TGCGCCAGCAGCTTGGGAAATGCCGGGGCCCTCACAGATACGCAGTATTTT.

This clone was seen a single time. A much larger clone differs from this one at a single base, so this may be a read error. The J gene is TRBJ2-7, the V gene TRBV11-2; maybe TRBD2 (5 bases). The CDR3 has 12 amino acids. Trimming removed 1 base at V and 6 bases at J, with 7 bases between. The germline V gene encodes CDR1 SGHAT and CDR2 FQNNGV. The CDR3 reads CASSLAGGEQYF. The CDR3 DNA reads as TGTGCCAGCAGCTTAGCCGGAGGCGAGCAGTACTTC.

This chain connects TRBV7-3 to TRBJ2-7, with 8 nucleotides matching TRBD1. V was clipped by 11 bases and J by 5 bases; unmatched bases: 14. This CDR3 has 14 amino acids. In germline, CDR1 is SGHTA, CDR2 FQGTGA. The CDR3 DNA sequence: TGTGCCTCCGCCGCGACAGGGGAGTTAGACGAGCAGTACTTC. This sequence encodes CASAATGELDEQYF.

This clone appeared once. The chain joins TRBV6-6 to TRBJ2-5, with D hard to call. The CDR3 is 13 amino acids. CDR1 is MNHNY and CDR2 is SVGAGI in the germline V gene (reference sequence). V lost 2 bases and J 4 bases, leaving 8 bases between the germline ends. The CDR3 DNA follows: TGTGCCAGCAGTTACCGGTCAGGAGAGACCCAGTACTTC. Its protein product is CASSYRSGETQYF.

The chain uses TRBV5-6 and TRBJ2-1; TRBD1 might be the D (5 bases). Germline CDR1 reads SGHDT; CDR2 reads YYEEEE. This CDR3 has 12 amino acids. Deletions cut 2 bases from V and 10 bases from J, with 10 bases between. CDR3 sequence (DNA): TGTGCCAGCAGCTTCCAGGGTGACGAGCAGTTCTTC. This encodes CASSFQGDEQFF.

V is TRBV7-8 and J is TRBJ2-7; 8 nucleotides align to TRBD2. The CDR3 runs 13 residues. Germline trimming cut 0 bases from V and 7 bases from J; bases unmatched to any gene: 2. The germline gives CDR1 SGHVS, CDR2 FQNEAQ. The CDR3 bases are TGTGCCAGCAGCTTAGCGGGACTAGGGGAGCAGTACTTC. Its protein product is CASSLAGLGEQYF.

The gene calls are TRBV9 and TRBJ2-7, with 8 positions matching TRBD1. Germline V gene data show CDR1 as SGDLS and CDR2 as YYNGEE. CDR3 size: 15 residues. J gave up 5 bases and V 0 bases, and 7 bases lay outside the gene matches. The CDR3 protein is CASSVASTGEDEQYF. The DNA of the CDR3 is TGTGCCAGCAGCGTAGCTTCGACAGGGGAGGACGAGCAGTACTTC.

As to this clone: Other nucleotide sequences in the sample specify the same CDR3. J is TRBJ2-3 and V is TRBV9; 8 positions agree with TRBD2. V lost 0 bases and J lost 3; bases outside the gene matches: 3. CDR1 is SGDLS, CDR2 YYNGEE, per germline. The CDR3 has 15 residues. CDR3: CASSVAGGPTDTQYF. CDR3 DNA: TGTGCCAGCAGCGTAGCGGGAGGGCCAACAGATACGCAGTATTTT.

CDR3 DNA: TGTGCCAGCAGCCAGCGCTTAGGACCCTCATCCCATGAGCAGTTCTTC. As protein: CASSQRLGPSSHEQFF. The chain employs TRBV4-2 and TRBJ2-1; D unclear. The germline V gene has CDR1 LGHNA and CDR2 YNFKEQ. With 3 bases removed from V and 8 bases from J, the gap between germline ends came to 20 bases. There are 16 residues in the CDR3.

This clone was seen more than once but under ten times. The V and J genes are TRBV13 and TRBJ2-7; D gene ambiguous. The CDR3 loop spans 15 amino acids. From germline, CDR1 is PRHDT and CDR2 FYEKMQ (reference sequence). Trimming took off 2 bases at V and 0 bases at J, with 11 bases between the two ends. CDR3 region: CASSLSVLSSYEQYF. Written as DNA, the CDR3 is TGTGCCAGCAGCTTATCGGTACTGAGCTCCTACGAGCAGTACTTC. Filled out from reference TRBV13 and TRBJ2-7, the complete variable domain reads AAGVIQSPRHLIKEKRETATLKCYPIPRHDTVYWYQQGPGQDPQFLISFYEKMQSDKGSIPDRFSAQQFSDYHSELNMSSLELGDSALYFCASSLSVLSSYEQYFGPGTRLTVT.

This clone was counted between two and nine times. The V and J genes are TRBV6-5 and TRBJ1-5, with D possibly TRBD1 on 5 matching bases. V shed 4 bases and J shed 5 bases, with 9 bases lying between them. Germline V lookup: CDR1 MNHEY, CDR2 SVGAGI. The CDR3 extends over 13 amino acids. CDR3 DNA: TGTGCCAGCAGTTCCGCCAGGGATCAGCCCCAGCATTTT. Amino acids: CASSSARDQPQHF.

The count of this clone is one. The chain links TRBV27 to TRBJ1-1; TRBD1 matches 8 bases. Unmatched junction bases numbered 14, after V lost 4 bases and J lost 10 bases. The CDR3 length is 15 residues. Germline V gene lookup returns CDR1 MNHEY and CDR2 SMNVEV (reference sequence). The CDR3 DNA is TGTGCCAGCAGTTCCCGGGACAGGATAGATCCTGGAGCTTTCTTT. It specifies CASSSRDRIDPGAFF.

The chain couples TRBV5-1 to TRBJ2-1, with D possibly TRBD2 on 5 matching bases. Trimming pared 7 bases from V and 0 bases from J, leaving 11 bases between. Germline V gene data show CDR1 as SGHRS and CDR2 as YFSETQ. This CDR3 spans 14 amino acids. The CDR3 reads CASVLGSSYNEQFF. The CDR3, as DNA: TGCGCCAGCGTACTAGGGAGCTCCTACAATGAGCAGTTCTTC.

The chain employs TRBV2 and TRBJ2-7; D could derive from TRBD1 or TRBD2 (5 bases each). From germline, CDR1 is SNHLY and CDR2 FYNNEI. The CDR3 contains 14 residues. V lost 6 bases and J lost 4, with 16 bases in between. The CDR3 DNA reads TGTGCCAGCAGGGAGGTCAGGGTGGGGTACGAGCAGTACTTC. Protein: CASREVRVGYEQYF.

The rearrangement uses TRBV7-2 and TRBJ2-7, with no clear D. CDR1 SGHTA and CDR2 FQGNSA come from the germline V gene. The ends were cut back, 7 bases at V and 2 bases at J, with 18 bases in the middle. This CDR3 comprises 15 residues. The CDR3 spells CASTRPGPSPYEQYF. The CDR3 DNA reads as TGTGCCAGCACCCGTCCTGGGCCTTCCCCCTACGAGCAGTACTTC.

The chain joins TRBV28 to TRBJ1-1; possibly TRBD1 for D (5 bases). CDR3 size: 14 residues. Germline values: CDR1 MDHEN, CDR2 SYDVKM. Trimming shortened V by 8 bases and J by 10 bases, and 23 bases separated the two germline ends. CDR3 bases: TGTGCCAGCCAACGGGGATCACCAGGGTTACGAGCTTTCTTT. Encoded protein: CASQRGSPGLRAFF.

V usage is TRBV7-9 and J usage is TRBJ2-5; D ambiguous. Trimming left V 6 bases short and J 7 bases short, with 9 bases between. CDR1 is SEHNR and CDR2 is FQNEAQ in the germline V gene (reference sequence). The CDR3 contains 11 residues. This chain's CDR3 is CASRIGATQYF. The CDR3 bases are TGTGCCAGCAGGATTGGTGCGACCCAGTACTTC.